This T cell receptor (beta chain) was recovered during a study of T cell repertoires in cytomegalovirus infection. Study background: Alongside well-studied HLA-B-restricted CMV epitopes, recently identified HLA-C-restricted CMV epitopes were also used. CMV infection plus the matching HLA type was flagged by public TCR beta signatures.

Each CDR3 protein is one row after TCRdb ran MiXCR on the reads. Of around 310,000 distinct CDR3 sequences listed, about 27% were seen once; the top ten hold 20%. Germline-derived CDR1 and CDR2 are SGHVS and FNYEAQ. V was cut by 3 bases and J by 2 bases, with 7 bases left in between. This CDR3 comprises 13 residues. Points from the study as a whole: Cumulated frequencies of public TCR beta families served to identify carriers of CMV plus the relevant HLA. In two of eight donors, the top clonotype was HLA-C-restricted CMV-specific.

There are a few counts of this clonotype. Its antigen is not identified. This receptor was obtained from a human donor in good health (CMV status not recorded). Some clones in this sample may be carry-over from other donors' samples. Sample: cultured PBMCs, taken from culture after CMV antigen stimulation. The genes are TRBV7-6 and TRBJ2-5; D ambiguous. This CDR3 reads CASSFAEQETQYF. In DNA, the CDR3 is TGTGCCAGCAGCTTTGCGGAGCAAGAGACCCAGTACTTC. Looking up the rest from reference TRBV7-6 and TRBJ2-5 gives the full variable domain: GAGVSQSPRYKVTKRGQDVALRCDPISGHVSLYWYRQALGQGPEFLTYFNYEAQQDKSGLPNDRFSAERPEGSISTLTIQRTEQRDSAMYRCASSFAEQETQYFGPGTRLLVL.